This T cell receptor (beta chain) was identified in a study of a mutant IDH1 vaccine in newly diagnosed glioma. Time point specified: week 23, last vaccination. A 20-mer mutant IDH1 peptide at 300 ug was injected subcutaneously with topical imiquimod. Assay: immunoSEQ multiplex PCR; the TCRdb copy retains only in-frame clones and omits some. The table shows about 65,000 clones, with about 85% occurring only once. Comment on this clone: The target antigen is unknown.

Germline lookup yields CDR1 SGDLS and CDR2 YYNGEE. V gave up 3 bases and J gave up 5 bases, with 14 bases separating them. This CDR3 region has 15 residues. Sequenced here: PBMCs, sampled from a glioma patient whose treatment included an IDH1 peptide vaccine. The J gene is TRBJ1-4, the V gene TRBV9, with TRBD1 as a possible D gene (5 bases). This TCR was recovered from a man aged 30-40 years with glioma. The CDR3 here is CASSAGGIPNEKLFF. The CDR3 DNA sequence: TGTGCCAGCAGCGCGGGGGGGATACCAAATGAAAAACTGTTTTTT.